This TCR beta chain originates from a study of type 1 regulatory T cells. Study background: T-allo10 is an in vitro-generated, Tr1-enriched CD4 T cell product specific for alloantigen.

A remark on this clonotype: The target antigen is unknown.

Germline V gene lookup returns CDR1 SQVTM and CDR2 ANQGSEA. This CDR3 spans 12 amino acids. The germline V and J ends were trimmed by 6 bases and 7 bases, with 15 bases remaining between them. TCRdb re-called the reads through MiXCR, storing one row per CDR3 protein. Among some 21,000 distinct CDR3 sequences, roughly 45% were seen once, and the ten largest hold under 5%. The source material was cultured T cells, either the whole culture or a sorted T cell fraction (not recorded which). J is TRBJ1-2 and V is TRBV29-1; weak D call: TRBD1 (6 bases). This clonotype originated in a human donor in good health. CDR3 region: CSVLWGAGGYTF. As DNA, the CDR3 is TGCAGCGTCCTCTGGGGGGCAGGTGGCTACACCTTC.